This T cell receptor beta chain was documented in a study of blood T cell repertoires in COVID-19. Study details: Sources were T cells, B-cell-depleted T cells, or PBMCs; the material itself was cDNA or gDNA.

The CDR3 is 13 residues long. Germline CDR1 SGHNT, CDR2 YENEEA. The V gene end was trimmed by 6 bases and the J gene end by 4 bases; junction bases not matched to a gene: 3. As handled by the study authors: Reference gene primer amplification yielded estimated nucleated cell counts. TCRdb's table, derived via immunoSEQ multiplex PCR, lists solely in-frame clones and lacks some. Clone size and V and J calls were adopted from that table, with D and trimming inferred from the DNA. The sample contains 150,000 to 200,000 clones, over 80% of which appear only once. Sequencing used peripheral blood. This clonotype originated in a woman aged 70 to 79 with acute or convalescent COVID-19. The chain recombines TRBV11-3 with TRBJ2-3, with TRBD2 matching 8 bases. CDR3 coding DNA: TGTGCCAGCAGGAGCGGGAGCGCAGATACGCAGTATTTT. Protein sequence: CASRSGSADTQYF.